The entry that follows covers one TCR beta chain sequence. This clonotype was seen repeatedly, ten times or more. This clone's antigen is unknown. Qualities for individual bases were not recorded, and no much larger clone is one base off. For repertoire sequencing, TCR beta CDR3 regions were amplified from RNA transcripts. The first round was an RT-PCR using HTBI primers with the Qiagen OneStep RT-PCR kit, and this first round was followed by a second-round multiplex PCR, then size selection and purification. Libraries were sequenced on an Illumina HiSeq2000 using paired-end 100 bp reads. As for the original processing: SOAPnuke was used to process the reads, throwing out any read that had adapters, had uncalled bases, had a mean Phred below 15, or lacked an exact constant-primer or identifier match. COPE v1.2.5 was used to merge high-quality paired reads. Each unique nucleotide sequence was treated as a clonotype, and MiTCR v1.1 was used to align the clonotypes to the IMGT TRB V, D and J references. The analysis was limited to V-J combinations with a frequency above 0.0001, which together covered approximately 99% of repertoires. For each V-J combination, a TCR clonal expansion and chaos score was defined as F50 clonal expansion divided by the chaos observed in the TCRdist matrix. Welch's t-statistics and random forest were used to reduce features to approximately 13 V-J combinations, which were fed into a naive Bayes classifier. Thyroid-blood repertoire similarity was quantified with the Morisita-Horn index. Starting from the raw public reads, TCRdb applied fastp trimming at Q25, assembled clones with MiXCR and retained in-frame beta chains. Entries are consolidated by CDR3 protein sequence, retaining the most common genes and DNA. TCRdb's processing, not the authors' own work, is the source of the V and J calls. The sample table records 600,000 to 650,000 distinct CDR3 sequences; about a fifth of these occur just once. Roughly 6.9% of the sample is in the top ten clones.

The data belong to a study of Graves' ophthalmopathy and Graves' hyperthyroidism (dated by TCRdb to 2016 to 2018). At the level of the whole study: Peripheral blood was collected at initial diagnosis, prior to any treatment. The study used signatures of the TCR beta repertoire to tell Graves' ophthalmopathy apart from Graves' hyperthyroidism and to predict which patients would progress to ophthalmopathy. In total, 120 to 150 blood samples were TCR-sequenced: approximately 42 ophthalmopathy, around 75 hyperthyroidism and 17 hyperthyroidism-to-ophthalmopathy patients. To explore V-J signatures distinguishing ophthalmopathy from hyperthyroidism, a discovery set of 100 patients (about 44 ophthalmopathy, 57 stable hyperthyroidism) was enrolled. An independent validation cohort was composed of 18 to 20 hyperthyroidism patients and around 16 patients who later progressed from hyperthyroidism to ophthalmopathy. In more than five hyperthyroidism patients, T-cell repertoires of thyroid tissue and blood were compared. Following sample collection, hyperthyroidism patients were given methimazole at a starting dose of 30 mg daily, and ophthalmopathy patients were given high-dose intravenous methylprednisolone. For training and testing, the 100 or so patients in the discovery cohort were randomly divided in a 7:3 ratio.

Hyperthyroidism was considered stable if no progression to ophthalmopathy occurred within 18 months of follow-up. The hyperthyroidism patients were 18 to 65 years old and newly diagnosed, with a disease duration of less than 2 months. Patients with other autoimmune diseases, uncontrolled infections, pregnancy or lactation were excluded from the study. Diagnosis was based on clinical symptoms, serum thyroxine, TRAb, thyroid ultrasound and orbital computed tomography. Using Ficoll-Paque density gradient centrifugation, PBMCs were isolated from about 9.4 ml of fresh peripheral blood. Total RNA was extracted with Trizol reagent and quality-checked on an Agilent 2100 Bioanalyzer. The study at large found these results: Most expanded thyroid clonotypes with frequency above 0.001 were also detected in blood, suggesting blood repertoires may reflect the thyroid immune response. In validation, the model predicted ophthalmopathy progression with 55% to 71% sensitivity and approximately 78% specificity; more than ten predicted patients were CT-confirmed with GO in a median of approximately 6.2 months. No statistical method was used to set the sample size in advance, and the investigators knew which group each participant was assigned to. In cross-validation, the 13-signature model distinguished ophthalmopathy from stable hyperthyroidism with roughly 90% sensitivity and around 81% specificity, and in the test set the corresponding values were 80% and 75%.

The germline V gene supplies CDR1 MNHNS and CDR2 SASEGT. From cysteine to phenylalanine, the CDR3 is 15 amino acids long. Kept here is only the CDR3 DNA, which spans 45 bases and is read in frame from base 1. The V end gives up 7 bases and the J end 9 bases, leaving 12 bases in the junction not matched to a gene. The TCR sequence derives from a woman aged 18-29 years with stable Graves' hyperthyroidism. Some clones in this sample may be carry-over from other donors' samples. Donor details come from another sample of the same person, matched by shared clones. The material sequenced was peripheral blood. The chain joins TRBV6-1 to TRBJ1-6; 7 bases in the middle match TRBD1. The nucleotides read TGTGCCAGCACCTCAAAACAGGGGATGGTTTCACCCCTCCACTTT. Translated, this is CASTSKQGMVSPLHF.